This entry is about one T cell receptor beta chain. Which antigen it targets is not known. Per-base quality was not reported, and no clone a single base away is much larger than it. This specimen's time point label, per the study, means: recipient sample about 28 days before transplant, after cytoreduction. Blood from recipients was drawn about 28 days before transplant and again at days 30, 100 and 180 after transplant. Nuclei Lysis Solution was used to extract genomic DNA from fresh or cryopreserved unfractionated peripheral blood mononuclear cells. The sample comes from a study of T cell clonotyping in hematopoietic cell transplantation (dated by TCRdb to the early 2020s). Looking at the study overall: Recipient samples taken before transplant were collected after cytoreduction. In the study, fewer than 150 blood samples were gathered from 35 consecutive transplant recipients and their related donors. Patient recruitment ran from late 2015 to early 2017, and follow-up continued until late 2020 or death.

Overall results and qualifications from the work: Broader TCR repertoire diversity after transplant was predicted by Inverse Simpson Index values from donors and from recipients before transplant. The sample size was limited and the cells went unsorted, which meant the CD4 and CD8 repertoire contributions could not be told apart. Recipient TCR diversity fell after transplant, with pathologically expanded clonotypes rising progressively from day 30 to day 180. Just a small fraction of recipient repertoires overlapped with donor repertoires, and more than 95% appeared de novo at the given depth.

Trimming removed 7 bases from V and 4 bases from J; the gene matches leave 8 bases unexplained. From cysteine to phenylalanine, the CDR3 is 14 amino acids long. Only the CDR3 DNA stays, 42 bases, in frame from base 1. Taken from the germline V gene, the CDR1 and CDR2 loops are MNHNS and SASEGT. With the immunoSEQ assay, which is a bias-controlled multiplex PCR relying on V- and J-specific primers, TCR beta CDR3 regions were amplified from genomic DNA. In a second PCR step, the CDR3 amplicons were tagged with a proprietary barcode plus Illumina adapter sequences. An Illumina MiSeq instrument was used to sequence the CDR3 libraries. The authors processed their data as follows. immunoSEQ Analyzer 3.0 was used for export and quality control, with R Bioconductor and Immunarch used for downstream analyses. Only productive rearrangements within the normalized downsampled data set were used in the calculation of repertoire metrics. In the normalized cohort, clonotypes with more than 5 templates were defined as pathologically expanded. The Inverse Simpson Index served as the measure of repertoire diversity. To capture all clonotypes, the CMV-specificity analyses were run on the non-normalized data set. TCRdb carries this immuneACCESS record with in-frame sequences only. Its versions omit some clonotypes, under half of them owing to an unresolved V gene in the studies checked, with the rest unexplained. The V and J calls and clone size come from that table; D and trimming were worked out from the DNA. The sample table records roughly 9,300 clones; more than 75% of these occur just once. The ten most abundant clones make up about 15% of the sample.

The receptor comes from a woman between 45 and 65 years old with chronic myeloid leukemia. Some clones in this sample may be carry-over from other donors' samples. This chain joins TRBV6-1 to TRBJ1-2, with 8 bases in between that match TRBD1. The specimen was peripheral blood mononuclear cells, collected before stem cell transplant. Here the CDR3 is given as CASNSRTGSYGYTF. The nucleotide sequence is given as TGTGCCAGCAATAGCCGGACAGGGTCCTATGGCTACACCTTC.